The sequence of this TCR beta chain was determined in a study of shared clonotypes between healthy human individuals. TCRdb keeps only in-frame clones here, not all; method: immunoSEQ multiplex PCR. Seen here are 2 million to 2.5 million clones, approximately 96% observed once, and the top ten hold approximately 0.13%. Comment on this clone: Its antigen is not identified.

Study-wide results and limits: In having few donors, the study represented limited genetic and exposure-history diversity.

Memory CD4+ cells were the fraction left after CD45RA+ naive selection. Germline V gene data show CDR1 as MNHEY and CDR2 as SMNVEV (reference sequence). This CDR3 has 15 amino acids. J was trimmed by 3 bases and V by 3 bases; bases with no gene match: 6. This receptor was obtained from a man between 18 and 35 years old in good health. Sequencing was performed on naive CD4+ T cells sorted from blood. The subset is: CD45RA+ positively selected. The chain uses TRBV27 and TRBJ2-3; TRBD1 aligns across 7 bases. The CDR3 sequence: CASSLHRGKTDTQYF. The CDR3 coding sequence is TGTGCCAGCAGTTTGCACAGGGGTAAGACAGATACGCAGTATTTT.